The rows below give T cell receptor beta chains drawn from one sample of a study of T cell responses to AZD1222 COVID-19 vaccine. Assay used: immunoSEQ multiplex PCR; TCRdb lists only in-frame clones, some missing. In the table there are about 110,000 clones, 85% to 90% of which are singletons. Sample: peripheral blood, taken on day 0 of AZD1222 vaccination. Receptors were obtained from an adult in good health. CDR3s include the opening cysteine and the closing phenylalanine or tryptophan.

v_gene	j_gene	CDR3aa
TRBV5-6	TRBJ1-2	CASSLQGLYGYTF
TRBV7-8	TRBJ2-1	CASSRPSAGGVSNEQFF
TRBV4-2	TRBJ2-7	CASSQDALGVGEQYF
TRBV20-1	TRBJ1-5	CSASPEESYQPQHF
TRBV5-8	TRBJ1-4	CASSSWRRGGEKLFF
TRBV7-8	TRBJ2-7	CASSPATGFYEQYF
TRBV4-1	TRBJ1-2	CASSHPYDSYGYTF
TRBV10-2	TRBJ2-2	CASSEWQGRTGELFF
TRBV28	TRBJ2-5	CASRTGGKETQYF
TRBV3-1/TRBV3-2	TRBJ1-6	CASSQGSGQGPNSPLHF
TRBV12-3/TRBV12-4	TRBJ2-5	CASSLGPTETQYF
TRBV7-2	TRBJ2-7	CASSHGQGSYEQYF
TRBV4-1	TRBJ1-6	CASSQGPGASPLHF
TRBV4-1	TRBJ2-7	CASSHGQGAYEQYF
TRBV10-3	TRBJ1-6	CAIRSLGANSPLHF